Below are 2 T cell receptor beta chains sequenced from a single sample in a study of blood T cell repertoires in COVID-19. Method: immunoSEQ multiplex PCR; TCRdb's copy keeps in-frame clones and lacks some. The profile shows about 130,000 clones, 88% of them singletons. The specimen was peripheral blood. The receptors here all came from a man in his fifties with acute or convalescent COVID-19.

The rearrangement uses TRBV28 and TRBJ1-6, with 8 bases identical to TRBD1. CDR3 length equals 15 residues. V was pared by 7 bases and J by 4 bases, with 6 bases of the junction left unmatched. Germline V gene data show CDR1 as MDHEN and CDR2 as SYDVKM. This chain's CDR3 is CASTRTGTYNSPLHF. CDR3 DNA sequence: TGTGCCAGCACCCGGACAGGGACATATAATTCACCCCTCCACTTT.

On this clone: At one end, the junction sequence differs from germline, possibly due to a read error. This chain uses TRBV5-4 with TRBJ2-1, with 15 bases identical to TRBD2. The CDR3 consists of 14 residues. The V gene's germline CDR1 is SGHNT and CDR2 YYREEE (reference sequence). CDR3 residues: CASSSGLAGGPGLF. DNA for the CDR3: TGTGCCAGCAGCTCCGGACTAGCGGGGGGGCCGGGTCTCTTC.